This T cell receptor beta chain stems from a study of OX40 agonist ivuxolimab in advanced cancers. Whole-study results and caveats: Fewer expanded clones were found on average in CD4+ than in CD8+ T cells.

Method: immunoSEQ multiplex PCR; TCRdb's copy keeps in-frame clones and lacks some. The sample holds some 39,000 clones; about 87% are singletons and the top ten take 6%. The CDR3 covers 14 residues. The V end was cut by 1 base, the J end by 8 bases, with 14 bases between. In germline, CDR1 is SNHLY, CDR2 FYNNEI. With regard to this clone: Its specificity is not known.

This TCR was recovered from an adult with an advanced solid tumor such as melanoma, head and neck, liver or kidney cancer. The specimen was CD4+ or CD8+ T cells sorted from blood, collected in a trial of the OX40 agonist ivuxolimab. The V call is TRBV2, the J call TRBJ1-2; D remains unclear. The CDR3 sequence: CASSEGILIGGYTF. CDR3 DNA sequence: TGTGCCAGCAGTGAAGGAATTTTAATAGGAGGCTACACCTTC.